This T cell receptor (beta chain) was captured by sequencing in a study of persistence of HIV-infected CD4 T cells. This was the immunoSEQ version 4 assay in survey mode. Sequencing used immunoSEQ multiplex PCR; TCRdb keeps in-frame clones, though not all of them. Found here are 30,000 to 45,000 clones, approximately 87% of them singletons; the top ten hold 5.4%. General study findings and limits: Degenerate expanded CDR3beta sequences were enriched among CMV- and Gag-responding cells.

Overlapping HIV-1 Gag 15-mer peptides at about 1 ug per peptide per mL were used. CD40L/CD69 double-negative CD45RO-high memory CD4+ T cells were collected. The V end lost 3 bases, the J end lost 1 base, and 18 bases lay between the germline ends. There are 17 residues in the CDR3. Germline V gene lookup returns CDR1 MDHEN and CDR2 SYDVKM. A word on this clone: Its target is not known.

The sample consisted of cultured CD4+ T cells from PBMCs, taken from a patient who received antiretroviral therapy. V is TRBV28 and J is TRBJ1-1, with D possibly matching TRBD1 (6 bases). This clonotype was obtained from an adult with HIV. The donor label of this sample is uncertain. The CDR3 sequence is CASSFLFMGAGNTEAFF. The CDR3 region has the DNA TGTGCCAGCAGTTTCCTTTTTATGGGGGCGGGGAACACTGAAGCTTTCTTT.